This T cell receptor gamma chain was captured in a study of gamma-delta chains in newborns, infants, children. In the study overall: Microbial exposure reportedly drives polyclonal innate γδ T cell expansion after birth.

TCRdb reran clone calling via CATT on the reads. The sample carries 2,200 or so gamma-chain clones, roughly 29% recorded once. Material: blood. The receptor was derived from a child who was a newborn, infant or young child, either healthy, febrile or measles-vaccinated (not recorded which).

The CDR3 nucleotides read TGTGCCTTGTGGGAGGTGAATGGGGCTCAAGAGTTGGGCAAAAAAATCAAGGTATTT. Amino acids: CALWEVNGAQELGKKIKVF. The V and J genes are TRGV9 and TRGJP. Germline lookup yields CDR1 GITISATS and CDR2 ISYDGTV (reference sequence). Trimming removed 0 bases from V and 4 bases from J; junction bases left unmatched: 9. The CDR3 is made up of 19 amino acids.